Following are 32 T cell receptor beta chains from one sample sequenced in a study of blood T cells in healthy people across ages. Next came a second PCR, run for 7 to 11 cycles, which used a sample-barcoded 5' primer along with a J-beta primer mix. TCRdb processed the 5' RACE reads anew with MiXCR; each CDR3 protein has one entry. This sample has approximately 850,000 distinct CDR3 sequences, with roughly 60% found just once. Sequencing was performed on blood. These receptors were collected from a man aged 25 to 40 in good health.

V gene TRBV2 combines with J gene TRBJ2-5, with D possibly TRBD2 on 6 matching bases. The CDR3 is 13 amino acids. CDR1 SNHLY and CDR2 FYNNEI come from the germline V gene. The ends were cut back, 4 bases at V and 5 bases at J, with 11 bases in the middle. CDR3 nucleotide sequence: TGTGCCAGCAGTGGAGGCGGGGAGGAGACCCAGTACTTC. This encodes CASSGGGEETQYF.

The gene calls are TRBV29-1 and TRBJ2-5; 9 nucleotides align to TRBD2. The CDR3 sequence is 15 residues long. Germline values: CDR1 SQVTM, CDR2 ANQGSEA. V shed 4 bases and J 11 bases; nucleotides not matched to a gene: 17. In DNA, the CDR3 is TGCAGCGTTGGCCCAGGTAGCGGGAGATTGAGTGAGCAGTACTTC. Its protein is CSVGPGSGRLSEQYF.

The V and J genes are TRBV20-1 and TRBJ2-1, with D uncertain. Per the germline V gene, CDR1 is DFQATT and CDR2 is SNEGSKA (reference sequence). The CDR3 runs 10 residues. The CDR3 region is CRATRGEQFF. CDR3 nucleotides: TGCAGGGCCACACGCGGTGAGCAGTTCTTC.

The rearrangement uses TRBV20-1 and TRBJ2-7, with 7 bases aligning to TRBD1. The V gene's germline CDR1 is DFQATT and CDR2 SNEGSKA (reference sequence). The CDR3 covers 15 residues. The V and J ends lost 5 bases and 3 bases, in that order; junction bases with no gene match: 13. This CDR3 is CSALARDRGNYEQYF. The CDR3 DNA follows: TGCAGTGCTCTTGCCCGGGACAGAGGAAACTACGAGCAGTACTTC.

The chain recombines TRBV20-1 with TRBJ2-5; D unclear. Germline CDR1 DFQATT, CDR2 SNEGSKA (reference sequence). Trimming pared 5 bases from V and 2 bases from J, leaving 18 bases between. The CDR3 runs 15 residues. CDR3 in DNA: TGCAGTGCTCTCCCTCGCCCGAGGCTACAAGAGACCCAGTACTTC. As protein: CSALPRPRLQETQYF.

This clonotype appeared once. The chain employs TRBV20-1 and TRBJ2-7, with D maybe TRBD1 (8 bases). This CDR3 contains 16 residues. V was shortened by 6 bases and J by 0 bases, with 21 bases between the two germline ends. From germline, CDR1 is DFQATT and CDR2 SNEGSKA (reference sequence). The CDR3 DNA follows: TGCAGTGCAGGGGGGGGAGGGACAGGCAACTCCTACGAGCAGTACTTC. Its translation: CSAGGGGTGNSYEQYF.

The chain carries TRBV10-3 and TRBJ2-7; 7 nucleotides match TRBD1. Germline V gene data show CDR1 as ENHRY and CDR2 as SYGVKD. The CDR3 loop spans 13 amino acids. The J segment lost 7 bases and the V segment lost 5 bases, leaving 8 bases of the junction unmatched. CDR3: CAISRPGQREQYF. The CDR3 DNA is TGTGCCATCAGTCGCCCGGGACAGAGGGAGCAGTACTTC.

This clonotype was recorded a few times. This chain links TRBV28 with TRBJ1-2, with D perhaps TRBD1 (5 bases). The germline CDR1 and CDR2 sequences are MDHEN and SYDVKM. The CDR3 has 14 residues. Between the trimmed V and J ends, which lost 0 bases and 2 bases, there was a span of 7 bases. The CDR3, as DNA: TGTGCCAGCAGTTTATGGGCAGGGAACTATGGCTACACCTTC. This sequence encodes CASSLWAGNYGYTF.

The rearrangement joins TRBV27 to TRBJ2-3, with D unclear. The germline CDR1 and CDR2 sequences are MNHEY and SMNVEV (reference sequence). The CDR3 covers 18 residues. V was shortened by 2 bases and J by 0 bases, with 18 bases between the two germline ends. CDR3 in DNA: TGTGCCAGCAGTTTAAGCAGAACCATCCGTCCTAGCACAGATACGCAGTATTTT. This encodes CASSLSRTIRPSTDTQYF.

The chain combines TRBV20-1 with TRBJ1-2; D might be TRBD1 (5 bases). The CDR3 has 15 amino acids. Trimming left V 6 bases short and J 5 bases short, with 22 bases between. Per the germline V gene, CDR1 is DFQATT and CDR2 is SNEGSKA (reference sequence). The CDR3 here is CSAAGAQDLSYGYTF. The CDR3 region has the DNA TGCAGTGCCGCCGGGGCACAAGATCTTTCATATGGCTACACCTTC.

The genes are TRBV7-2 and TRBJ2-1; 9 positions match TRBD2. The CDR3 totals 15 residues. Germline lookup yields CDR1 SGHTA and CDR2 FQGNSA. J was trimmed by 7 bases and V by 5 bases; bases with no gene match: 9. CDR3 sequence (DNA): TGTGCCAGCAGCCGGTCTAGCGGGAACGGGAATGAGCAGTTCTTC. Protein: CASSRSSGNGNEQFF.

This clonotype was seen a handful of times. A much larger clone differs from this one at a single base, so this may be a read error. This rearrangement joins TRBV28 to TRBJ2-1; unclear D gene. The last part of the DNA fits TRBJ2-7 better; the J call may be wrong. This CDR3 has 11 residues. CDR1 is MDHEN and CDR2 is SYDVKM in the germline V gene. The CDR3 DNA reads as TGTGCCAGCGGCGACACCTACGAGCAGTACTTC. It specifies CASGDTYEQYF.

The chain links TRBV29-1 to TRBJ2-1; TRBD2 matches 10 bases. Germline CDR1 is SQVTM and CDR2 is ANQGSEA. The CDR3 consists of 13 residues. The V and J ends lost 5 bases and 7 bases, in that order; junction bases with no gene match: 5. The CDR3 loop reads CSVSTSGTNEQFF. The CDR3 nucleotides read TGCAGCGTTTCTACTAGCGGGACGAATGAGCAGTTCTTC.

This clonotype was counted only a few times. J is TRBJ1-1 and V is TRBV5-6; D remains unclear. The germline V and J ends were trimmed by 2 bases and 4 bases, with 12 bases remaining between them. CDR3 size: 14 residues. Germline V CDR1 and CDR2: SGHDT, YYEEEE. The CDR3, as DNA: TGTGCCAGCAGCTTCATAGGCTGGGTCACTGAAGCTTTCTTT. The encoded protein is CASSFIGWVTEAFF.

In its sample, this clonotype was seen once. The CDR3 nucleotides read TGCAGTGCTCAGGGGAACACTGAAGCTTTCTTT. The encoded protein is CSAQGNTEAFF. The rearrangement joins TRBV20-1 to TRBJ1-1, with D possibly being TRBD1 (5 bases). The germline gives CDR1 DFQATT, CDR2 SNEGSKA (reference sequence). CDR3 length equals 11 residues. V gave up 5 bases and J gave up 1 base, with 5 bases separating them.

The genes are TRBV15 and TRBJ2-7; TRBD1 matches 7 bases. The J call may be in error: the DNA end matches TRBJ2-5 better. This CDR3 spans 15 amino acids. Germline values: CDR1 LNHNV, CDR2 YYDKDF (reference sequence). The CDR3 DNA is TGTGCCACCAGCAGAGATCACGGGACAGAAGAGACCCAGTACTTC. Its protein is CATSRDHGTEETQYF.

The genes are TRBV29-1 and TRBJ1-2; D uncertain. CDR1 SQVTM and CDR2 ANQGSEA come from the germline V gene. Trimming removed 6 bases from V and 11 bases from J, with 22 bases in between. CDR3 length equals 13 residues. In DNA, the CDR3 is TGCAGCGTCCAAGGCATCGCTCTCGACCGGTACACCTTC. Residues: CSVQGIALDRYTF.

V gene TRBV10-3 combines with J gene TRBJ2-4, with D possibly matching TRBD1 (5 bases). The J call is in doubt because the DNA end fits TRBJ2-7 better. This CDR3 comprises 13 residues. Looked up from germline, CDR1 is ENHRY and CDR2 is SYGVKD. The CDR3 loop is CAVQAHGAYEQYF. The CDR3 DNA follows: TGTGCCGTACAGGCCCATGGGGCATACGAGCAGTACTTC.

The sample holds one count of this clonotype. J is TRBJ2-3 and V is TRBV20-1, with 9 bases identical to TRBD2. CDR3 length: 17 amino acids. Trimming cost V 6 bases and J 2 bases; bases outside gene matches: 15. CDR1 is DFQATT, CDR2 SNEGSKA, per germline (reference sequence). The CDR3 DNA sequence: TGCAGTGCCGCGGGGCTAGCGGGACAAAAACTCACAGATACGCAGTATTTT. Its translation: CSAAGLAGQKLTDTQYF.

The genes are TRBV20-1 and TRBJ2-5; D is unresolved. The end of the DNA fits TRBJ2-4 better, so the J call may be wrong. The length of the CDR3 is 11 residues. Looked up from germline, CDR1 is DFQATT and CDR2 is SNEGSKA (reference sequence). CDR3 coding DNA: TGCAGCGCCGGAAGAGGCAACATTCAGTACTTC. Encoded protein: CSAGRGNIQYF.

V is TRBV6-5 and J is TRBJ2-7, with a possible D match to TRBD2 (5 bases). This CDR3 region has 13 residues. The V and J ends lost 4 bases and 2 bases respectively, with 9 bases between them. Per germline, CDR1 MNHEY and CDR2 SVGAGI. The CDR3 bases are TGTGCCAGCAGTTTGGACGGGGCCTACGAGCAGTACTTC. Its protein product is CASSLDGAYEQYF.

This clonotype has just one count. A junction boundary mismatches the germline segment, possibly from a read error. The CDR3 loop reads CATGRAWGPYTQYF. In nucleotides, the CDR3 is TGTGCCACCGGCAGAGCGTGGGGTCCCTATACGCAGTATTTT. This chain connects TRBV15 to TRBJ2-3; D call uncertain. The CDR3 sequence is 14 residues long. Per germline, CDR1 LNHNV and CDR2 YYDKDF (reference sequence).

Here the CDR3 DNA reads TGCAGTGCTAGAGTAGAGGGATGGGGCAATCAGCCCCAGCATTTT. Its protein is CSARVEGWGNQPQHF. The chain couples TRBV20-1 to TRBJ1-5, with D hard to call. Germline-derived CDR1 and CDR2 are DFQATT and SNEGSKA (reference sequence). CDR3 length: 15 residues. V lost 1 base to trimming and J lost 2 bases, with 12 bases between them.

The CDR3 DNA is TGCGCCAGCAGCTTGGTGGGGAACCGGGAAAACATTCAGTACTTC. The encoded protein is CASSLVGNRENIQYF. The V call is TRBV5-1, the J call TRBJ2-4, with D uncertain. Per the germline V gene, CDR1 is SGHRS and CDR2 is YFSETQ. V was cut by 0 bases and J by 5 bases, with 12 bases left in between. The CDR3 runs to 15 residues.

V gene TRBV6-6 combines with J gene TRBJ2-5; D is unresolved. Germline V lookup: CDR1 MNHNY, CDR2 SVGAGI (reference sequence). The CDR3 length is 14 residues. V dropped 5 bases and J dropped 4 bases, with 14 bases sitting between them. The CDR3 DNA is TGTGCCAGCAGTCCCCACCTTGGTCTAGAGACCCAGTACTTC. It yields the protein CASSPHLGLETQYF.

This clonotype was picked up one time. V is TRBV4-1 and J is TRBJ2-7; 13 bases match TRBD2. The end of the DNA is better explained by TRBJ2-5, so the J call may be wrong. Germline-derived CDR1 and CDR2 are MGHRA and YSYEKL. CDR3 size: 17 residues. CDR3 in DNA: TGCGCCAGCAGCGAGCGACTAGCGGGGGGTCTCCAAGAGACCCAGTACTTC. Translated: CASSERLAGGLQETQYF.

CDR3 nucleotide sequence: TGTGCCAGCAGCCAAAAAGGCGGAGGGTCTCCAGACTACAATGAGCAGTTCTTC. The encoded protein is CASSQKGGGSPDYNEQFF. The rearrangement joins TRBV3-1 to TRBJ2-1; a weak D match, TRBD2 (6 bases). V was clipped by 2 bases and J by 3 bases, with 20 bases between them. The CDR3 runs to 18 residues. The V gene's germline CDR1 is LGHDT and CDR2 YNNKEL (reference sequence).

This clonotype was seen more than once but under ten times. The rearrangement uses TRBV20-1 and TRBJ2-7; D gene unclear. The CDR3 contains 12 residues. Trimming stripped 3 bases from V and 6 bases from J, with 12 bases between. Germline assignment: CDR1 DFQATT and CDR2 SNEGSKA (reference sequence). The chain's CDR3 is CSASPLPIEQYF. The CDR3 DNA sequence: TGCAGTGCTAGCCCCCTCCCGATCGAGCAGTACTTC.

The chain joins TRBV14 to TRBJ2-1; D remains unclear. Trimming removed 1 base from V and 9 bases from J, with 7 bases in between. Germline loops: CDR1 SGHDN, CDR2 FVKESK. The CDR3 is 12 residues long. CDR3 sequence reads: CASSQVWVEQFF. For the CDR3, the DNA is TGTGCCAGCAGCCAAGTGTGGGTTGAGCAGTTCTTC. Looking up the rest from reference TRBV14 and TRBJ2-1 gives the full variable domain: EAGVTQFPSHSVIEKGQTVTLRCDPISGHDNLYWYRRVMGKEIKFLLHFVKESKQDESGMPNNRFLAERTGGTYSTLKVQPAELEDSGVYFCASSQVWVEQFFGPGTRLTVL.

The gene calls are TRBV10-3 and TRBJ1-5; a weak D match, TRBD1 (6 bases). V was pared by 8 bases and J by 2 bases, with 13 bases between. The germline CDR1 and CDR2 sequences are ENHRY and SYGVKD. The CDR3 sequence is 14 residues long. CDR3 in DNA: TGTGCCATCGGGGGCGGGGGGGGCAATCAGCCCCAGCATTTT. It translates to CAIGGGGGNQPQHF.

This clonotype was recorded once. The chain recombines TRBV6-2 or TRBV6-3 with TRBJ2-7; tentative D call: TRBD2 (6 bases). Per germline, CDR1 MNHEY and CDR2 SVGEGT. Trimming removed 5 bases at V and 10 bases at J, with 24 bases between. This CDR3 is 15 amino acids long. CDR3: CASSRRDGRRDTQYF. In DNA, the CDR3 is TGTGCCAGCAGTCGGCGGGACGGGAGAAGAGATACCCAGTACTTC.

The chain uses TRBV5-4 and TRBJ2-3, with 11 nucleotides matching TRBD2. Trimming took 1 base from V and 5 from J; bases not matched to a gene: 3. The V gene's germline CDR1 is SGHNT and CDR2 YYREEE (reference sequence). This CDR3 has 15 residues. CDR3 region: CASSLRLAGGDTQYF. Here the CDR3 DNA reads TGTGCCAGCAGCTTGAGGCTAGCGGGGGGAGATACGCAGTATTTT.